This T cell receptor beta chain was recorded in a study of T-cell reconstitution after alpha-beta-depleted transplantation in children. Unmatched junction bases numbered 8, after V lost 4 bases and J lost 3 bases. Germline CDR1 reads LGHNA; CDR2 reads YSLEER. This CDR3 has 15 amino acids. Unique molecular identifiers were used in preparing the TCRbeta library. TCRdb itself ran the PCR reads through MiXCR, one entry per CDR3 protein. The sample contains tens of thousands of distinct CDR3 sequences, more than 6% of which appear only once. Findings and limits, study-wide: The origin of alpha-beta T cells about two months after transplant was reportedly several hundred expanded graft clones.

This clonotype was detected many times. No antigen is known for it. The sequenced sample was peripheral blood, obtained 60 days after TCRalphabeta/CD19-depleted stem cell transplant. This clonotype was sampled from a child in the first two years of life who had a stem cell transplant for acute myeloid leukemia, so the T cells may come from the graft donor. The chain couples TRBV4-3 to TRBJ1-1; 7 bases line up with TRBD1. The DNA for the CDR3 is TGCGCCAGCAGCCCGATGGAGGGGGCTGACACTGAAGCTTTCTTT. Protein: CASSPMEGADTEAFF.